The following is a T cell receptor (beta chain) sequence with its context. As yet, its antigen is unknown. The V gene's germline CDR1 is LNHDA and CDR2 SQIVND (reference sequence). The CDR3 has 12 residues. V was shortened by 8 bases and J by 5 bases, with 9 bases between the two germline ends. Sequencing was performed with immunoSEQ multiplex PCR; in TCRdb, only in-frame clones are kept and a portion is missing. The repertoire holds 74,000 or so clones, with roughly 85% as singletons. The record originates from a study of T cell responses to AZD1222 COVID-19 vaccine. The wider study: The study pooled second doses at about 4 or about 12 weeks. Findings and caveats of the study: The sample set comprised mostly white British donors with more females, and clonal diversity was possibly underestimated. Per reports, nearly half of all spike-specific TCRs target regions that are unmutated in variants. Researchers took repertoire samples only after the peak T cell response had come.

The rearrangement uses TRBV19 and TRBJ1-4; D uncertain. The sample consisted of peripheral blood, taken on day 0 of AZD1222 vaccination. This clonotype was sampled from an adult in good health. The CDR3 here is CASQPKNEKLFF. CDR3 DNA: TGTGCCAGTCAGCCGAAGAATGAAAAACTGTTTTTT. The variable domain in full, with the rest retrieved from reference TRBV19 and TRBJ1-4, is DGGITQSPKYLFRKEGQNVTLSCEQNLNHDAMYWYRQDPGQGLRLIYYSQIVNDFQKGDIAEGYSVSREKKESFPLTVTSAQKNPTAFYLCASQPKNEKLFFGSGTQLSVL.